These T cell receptor beta chains were read from a single sample in a study of T cell responses to AZD1222 COVID-19 vaccine. Using immunoSEQ multiplex PCR, the repertoire was profiled, and TCRdb retains in-frame clones only, with some absent. The sample has about 110,000 clones; about 90% are singletons. Sequenced material: peripheral blood, taken 28 days after the second AZD1222 dose. Receptors originate from an adult who received the AZD1222 COVID-19 vaccine. Each CDR3 is given with its conserved first and last residue. Each record gives: V gene, CDR3 protein.

v_call: TRBV19; cdr3_aa: CASILTVGNQPQHF
v_call: TRBV3-1/TRBV3-2; cdr3_aa: CASSFRTGAGNTIYF
v_call: TRBV30; cdr3_aa: CAWSDAAGYNQPQHF
v_call: TRBV27; cdr3_aa: CASSPLGDGGNSPLHF
v_call: TRBV7-6; cdr3_aa: CASSLVEGLAFF
v_call: TRBV27; cdr3_aa: CASSLGGGQPQHF
v_call: TRBV6-4; cdr3_aa: CASRQNGEDYNEQFF
v_call: TRBV28; cdr3_aa: CALKNGVDGYTF
v_call: TRBV28; cdr3_aa: CASRQSGGHGQPQHF
v_call: TRBV5-8; cdr3_aa: CASSQGTSGGAETQYF
v_call: TRBV7-2; cdr3_aa: CASSLGGHGTNEQFF
v_call: TRBV19; cdr3_aa: CASSLIPGGSSGNTIYF
v_call: TRBV5-5; cdr3_aa: CASSLVLVPTGNQPQHF
v_call: TRBV2; cdr3_aa: CASSDPSGSSYEQYF
v_call: TRBV19; cdr3_aa: CASSLTGWRNSPLHF
v_call: TRBV19; cdr3_aa: CASSMTGIATEAFF
v_call: TRBV27; cdr3_aa: CASKPRGDSYEQYF
v_call: TRBV28; cdr3_aa: CASSSSSDRGLSYEQYF
v_call: TRBV27; cdr3_aa: CASSSWDNYEQYF
v_call: TRBV5-4; cdr3_aa: CASSLSNTEAFF
v_call: TRBV2; cdr3_aa: CASTEKGVFYEQYF
v_call: TRBV3-1/TRBV3-2; cdr3_aa: CASSPWRAYEQYF
v_call: TRBV9; cdr3_aa: CASSADGGKNNEQFF
v_call: TRBV6-2/TRBV6-3; cdr3_aa: CASSPRVLGAFF
v_call: TRBV27; cdr3_aa: CASSYTGVNSYEQYF
v_call: TRBV2; cdr3_aa: CASSDQGGSYNSPLHF
v_call: TRBV3-1/TRBV3-2; cdr3_aa: CASSPRSGQSGNTIYF
v_call: TRBV10-2; cdr3_aa: CASSRTSGGSYNEQFF
v_call: TRBV24-1; cdr3_aa: CATSVRGLGQFF
v_call: TRBV7-9; cdr3_aa: CASSLVGRQGNYGYTF
v_call: TRBV7-2; cdr3_aa: CASSASGRLEQFF
v_call: TRBV7-2; cdr3_aa: CASSDHSYNEQFF
v_call: TRBV29-1; cdr3_aa: CSVEEASQDTQYF
v_call: TRBV2; cdr3_aa: CASSDGGNEQYF
v_call: TRBV3-1/TRBV3-2; cdr3_aa: CASSPAGQGGEKLFF
v_call: TRBV15; cdr3_aa: CATSPDRGSSGYTF
v_call: TRBV10-2; cdr3_aa: CASTREAGGLDEQFF
v_call: TRBV13; cdr3_aa: CASRRQGRSTNEKLFF
v_call: TRBV10-3; cdr3_aa: CAISEGTVEGYEQYF
v_call: TRBV6-5; cdr3_aa: CASRSFGENTEAFF
v_call: TRBV6-1; cdr3_aa: CASSEGGGRTGYTF
v_call: TRBV5-4; cdr3_aa: CASSSSGSPLHEQYF